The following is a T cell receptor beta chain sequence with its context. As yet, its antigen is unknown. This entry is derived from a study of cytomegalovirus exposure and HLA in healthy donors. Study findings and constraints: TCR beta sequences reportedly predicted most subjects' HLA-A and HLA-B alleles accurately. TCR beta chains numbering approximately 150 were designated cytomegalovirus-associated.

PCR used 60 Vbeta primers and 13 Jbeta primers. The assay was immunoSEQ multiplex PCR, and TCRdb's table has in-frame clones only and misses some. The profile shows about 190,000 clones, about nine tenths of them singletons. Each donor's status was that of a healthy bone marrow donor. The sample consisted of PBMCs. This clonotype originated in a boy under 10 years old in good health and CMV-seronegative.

For the CDR3, the DNA is TGTGCCAGCAGCCCACGTGGGGGGGGGCGCTTCTACGAGCAGTACTTC. This translates into CASSPRGGGRFYEQYF. The chain links TRBV9 to TRBJ2-7; TRBD2 is a possible D gene (7 bases). This CDR3 is built from 16 residues. Germline V gene data show CDR1 as SGDLS and CDR2 as YYNGEE. V lost 4 bases to trimming and J lost 3 bases, with 20 bases between them.